One sample yielded the 7 T cell receptor beta chains listed below, sequenced in a study of shared clonotypes between healthy human individuals (dated by TCRdb to about 2020). Library generation was performed with the immunoSEQ multiplex PCR assay. TCRdb carries this immuneACCESS record with in-frame sequences only. Its versions omit some clonotypes, under half of them owing to an unresolved V gene in the studies checked, with the rest unexplained. A total of over a million clones appear in this sample, 95% to 99% of them only once. The top ten clonotypes cover about 0.45% of the sample. Material for sequencing was naive CD4+ T cells sorted from blood. This sample's cell subset or site label indicates: CD45RA+ positively selected. The receptors were sampled from a man aged 25-45 years in good health.

The chain employs TRBV2 and TRBJ2-7; 9 bases agree with TRBD1. The germline V gene has CDR1 SNHLY and CDR2 FYNNEI. The ends lost 2 bases at V and 3 bases at J; junction bases unmatched: 2. CDR3 size: 14 residues. CDR3 DNA sequence: TGTGCCAGCAGTGAAAAGGGACAGGGCTACGAGCAGTACTTC. Protein: CASSEKGQGYEQYF. The whole variable domain, remainder taken from reference TRBV2 and TRBJ2-7, is EPEVTQTPSHQVTQMGQEVILRCVPISNHLYFYWYRQILGQKVEFLVSFYNNEISEKSEIFDDQFSVERPDGSNFTLKIRSTKLEDSAMYFCASSEKGQGYEQYFGPGTRLTVT.

The chain combines TRBV5-1 with TRBJ2-7; tentative D call: TRBD2 (6 bases). V lost 2 bases and J lost 1, with 13 bases in between. The CDR3 totals 15 residues. Germline values: CDR1 SGHRS, CDR2 YFSETQ. The CDR3 DNA reads TGCGCCAGCAGCTTAGCGGGTGGGGTATCCTACGAGCAGTACTTC. This encodes CASSLAGGVSYEQYF.

This chain joins TRBV29-1 and TRBJ2-1; D is unclear. V was cut by 7 bases and J by 4 bases, with 17 bases left in between. The CDR3 length is 14 residues. CDR1 is SQVTM, CDR2 ANQGSEA, per germline. The CDR3 DNA is TGCAGCGGTCGTTCTACCTCCACTTACAATGAGCAGTTCTTC. Its translation is CSGRSTSTYNEQFF.

V is TRBV19 and J is TRBJ2-2, with unresolved D. This CDR3 spans 14 amino acids. V was pared by 1 base and J by 2 bases, with 5 bases between. The germline CDR1 and CDR2 sequences are LNHDA and SQIVND (reference sequence). CDR3 nucleotides: TGTGCCAGTAGTATAGGCCAAAACACCGGGGAGCTGTTTTTT. Encoded protein: CASSIGQNTGELFF.

This clone occurred once. At one boundary the junction diverges from the germline segment, which might be a read error. The chain couples TRBV28 to TRBJ2-7; 9 nucleotides agree with TRBD2. CDR3 length: 15 amino acids. Germline loops: CDR1 MDHEN, CDR2 SYDVKM. The CDR3 reads CASTLAGVSPDEQYF. The CDR3 coding sequence is TGTGCCAGCACTTTAGCGGGAGTCTCGCCGGACGAGCAGTACTTC. Based on the CDR3 plus reference TRBV28 and TRBJ2-7, the full variable domain is DVKVTQSSRYLVKRTGEKVFLECVQDMDHENMFWYRQDPGLGLRLIYFSYDVKMKEKGDIPEGYSVSREKKERFSLILESASTNQTSMYLCASTLAGVSPDEQYFGPGTRLTVT.

The count of this clone is one. V gene TRBV5-6 combines with J gene TRBJ2-7, with 7 positions matching TRBD1. Per the germline V gene, CDR1 is SGHDT and CDR2 is YYEEEE. With 5 bases clipped from V and 0 bases from J, the junction kept 5 bases outside the gene matches. The CDR3 extends over 14 amino acids. Written as DNA, the CDR3 is TGTGCCAGCAGAACCGGGACAGCCTCCTACGAGCAGTACTTC. Translated, it gives CASRTGTASYEQYF.

The rearrangement uses TRBV19 and TRBJ1-1, with D possibly being TRBD1 (6 bases). Germline assignment: CDR1 LNHDA and CDR2 SQIVND (reference sequence). The CDR3 sequence is 13 residues long. Trimming took off 6 bases at V and 4 bases at J, with 12 bases between the two ends. CDR3 region: CASSPTGSTEAFF. CDR3 DNA: TGTGCCAGTAGCCCTACAGGGTCCACTGAAGCTTTCTTT.